Shown below are 16 T cell receptor beta chains from a single sample sequenced in a study of OX40 agonist ivuxolimab in advanced cancers. Libraries were prepared by immunoSEQ multiplex PCR; TCRdb keeps only in-frame clonotypes and omits some of them. This table holds about 96,000 clones, about 90% found once. The sequences come from CD4+ or CD8+ T cells sorted from blood, collected in a trial of the OX40 agonist ivuxolimab. These receptors all come from an adult with an advanced solid tumor such as melanoma, head and neck, liver or kidney cancer.

The V call is TRBV30, the J call TRBJ1-3, with D possibly TRBD1 on 5 matching bases. This CDR3 spans 17 amino acids. CDR1 and CDR2 (germline): GTSNPN, SVGIG (reference sequence). V was pared by 4 bases and J by 4 bases, with 23 bases between. CDR3 sequence (DNA): TGTGCCTGGACGACGAGGTTAAGGGGATTATCGGGAAACACCATATATTTT. Encoded protein: CAWTTRLRGLSGNTIYF.

This chain links TRBV28 with TRBJ2-7; 7 nucleotides align to TRBD1. V lost 8 bases, J lost 3 bases, and 10 bases stayed unmatched. Germline V gives CDR1 MDHEN, CDR2 SYDVKM. The CDR3 is 14 residues long. The chain's CDR3 is CASGSTGTGYEQYF. CDR3 DNA: TGTGCCAGCGGGTCGACAGGGACGGGCTACGAGCAGTACTTC.

The J gene is TRBJ1-1, the V gene TRBV9; D is uncertain. Germline CDR1 and CDR2: SGDLS and YYNGEE. With 2 bases removed from V and 1 base from J, the gap between germline ends came to 6 bases. CDR3 length: 13 residues. The DNA for the CDR3 is TGTGCCAGCAGCGTCTGGGGGAACACTGAAGCTTTCTTT. This sequence encodes CASSVWGNTEAFF.

The gene calls are TRBV28 and TRBJ1-1; 7 positions match TRBD1. Germline V gives CDR1 MDHEN, CDR2 SYDVKM. The CDR3 covers 15 residues. With V trimmed by 5 bases and J by 0 bases, 6 bases remained unmatched. The CDR3 DNA follows: TGTGCCAGCAGTCCAGGGGGATCTATGAACACTGAAGCTTTCTTT. Protein: CASSPGGSMNTEAFF.

The rearrangement links TRBV6-5 to TRBJ2-7; D tentatively fits TRBD1 or TRBD2 (5 bases each). CDR3 length: 12 residues. The V end was cut by 6 bases, the J end by 5 bases, with 11 bases between. The germline V gene has CDR1 MNHEY and CDR2 SVGAGI. The CDR3: CASSRGVDEQYF. The CDR3 nucleotides are TGTGCCAGCAGCCGAGGGGTCGACGAGCAGTACTTC.

This chain's CDR3 is CAWSEWYGYTF. The DNA for the CDR3 is TGTGCCTGGAGTGAGTGGTATGGCTACACCTTC. This chain joins TRBV30 and TRBJ1-2; no definite D call. This CDR3 has 11 residues. Trimming left V 1 base short and J 5 bases short, with 5 bases between. Germline V gives CDR1 GTSNPN, CDR2 SVGIG (reference sequence).

The CDR3 spells CASRPGGLAGGLLSYEQYF. Written as DNA, the CDR3 is TGTGCCAGCAGACCGGGGGGACTAGCGGGAGGACTCCTCTCCTACGAGCAGTACTTC. The chain combines TRBV28 with TRBJ2-7; TRBD2 matches 15 bases. J was trimmed by 0 bases and V by 6 bases; bases with no gene match: 12. The CDR3 totals 19 residues. Germline V gives CDR1 MDHEN, CDR2 SYDVKM.

The CDR3 DNA follows: TGCGCCAGCAGCTTGTACCGGGGGACAGGCGGCAATGAGCAGTTCTTC. Amino acids: CASSLYRGTGGNEQFF. This sequence joins TRBV5-1 and TRBJ2-1, with TRBD1 matching 8 bases. This CDR3 is 16 amino acids long. Germline loops: CDR1 SGHRS, CDR2 YFSETQ. With V trimmed by 1 base and J by 6 bases, 9 bases remained unmatched.

The V call is TRBV11-2, the J call TRBJ1-3; D is possibly TRBD1 (5 bases). Germline V lookup: CDR1 SGHAT, CDR2 FQNNGV. The CDR3 is 15 residues long. The V and J ends lost 6 bases and 0 bases respectively, with 12 bases between them. The CDR3 DNA reads TGTGCCAGCAGTTTCTCCAGGGCCTCTGGAAACACCATATATTTT. It translates to CASSFSRASGNTIYF.

V gene TRBV11-2 combines with J gene TRBJ2-7, with 10 bases aligning to TRBD1. This CDR3 is built from 16 residues. The germline V gene encodes CDR1 SGHAT and CDR2 FQNNGV. V gave up 7 bases and J gave up 2 bases; unmatched junction bases: 11. CDR3 nucleotide sequence: TGTGCCAGCACCCCCCGTGGGGACAGGGGAACCTACGAGCAGTACTTC. It specifies CASTPRGDRGTYEQYF.

The genes are TRBV6-9 and TRBJ2-7; TRBD2 matches 7 bases. Germline V gene lookup returns CDR1 MNHGY and CDR2 SVAAGI. The ends lost 5 bases at V and 2 bases at J; junction bases unmatched: 6. The CDR3 runs to 14 residues. CDR3 coding DNA: TGTGCCAGCAGTGCCGGACTAGAAGCCTACGAGCAGTACTTC. This translates into CASSAGLEAYEQYF.

This sequence joins TRBV7-2 and TRBJ1-3; D might be TRBD1 (5 bases). CDR3 size: 18 residues. Germline loops: CDR1 SGHTA, CDR2 FQGNSA. Trimming removed 3 bases at V and 0 bases at J, with 18 bases between. Here the CDR3 DNA reads TGTGCCAGCAGCTTTAAGTCCGGGGGGTTAAGCTCTGGAAACACCATATATTTT. Its translation is CASSFKSGGLSSGNTIYF.

J is TRBJ1-3 and V is TRBV19; D is unresolved. Trimming stripped 1 base from V and 1 base from J, with 2 bases between. This CDR3 comprises 13 residues. Germline V gene data show CDR1 as LNHDA and CDR2 as SQIVND (reference sequence). This CDR3 is CASSIVSGNTIYF. CDR3 bases: TGTGCCAGTAGTATAGTATCTGGAAACACCATATATTTT.

Worth noting for this clone: The sample contains more than one DNA sequence encoding this CDR3. The chain carries TRBV5-1 and TRBJ2-2; no clear D gene. V dropped 0 bases and J dropped 1 base, with 4 bases sitting between them. Germline V gene data show CDR1 as SGHRS and CDR2 as YFSETQ. The length of the CDR3 is 14 residues. The CDR3 nucleotides are TGCGCCAGCAGCTTGGGCCAGAACACCGGGGAGCTGTTTTTT. It specifies CASSLGQNTGELFF.

The J gene is TRBJ2-5, the V gene TRBV6-1; D is perhaps TRBD1 (5 bases). V was cut by 8 bases and J by 1 base, with 8 bases left in between. The CDR3 contains 12 residues. Germline loops: CDR1 MNHNS, CDR2 SASEGT. CDR3 coding DNA: TGTGCCAGCGCAGGGTTCCAAGAGACCCAGTACTTC. Amino acid sequence: CASAGFQETQYF.

This sequence joins TRBV7-2 and TRBJ1-5; possibly TRBD1 for D (5 bases). Per germline, CDR1 SGHTA and CDR2 FQGNSA. The CDR3 runs 13 residues. V lost 5 bases, J lost 3 bases, and 8 bases lay in between. CDR3 amino acids: CASSEGSNQPQHF. CDR3 nucleotides: TGTGCCAGCAGCGAGGGGTCCAATCAGCCCCAGCATTTT.